Included here is one T cell receptor beta chain sequence, with context. Its antigen is unidentified. Other DNA sequences in the same sample also yield this CDR3. The CDR3 runs to 15 residues. Per the germline V gene, CDR1 is SNHLY and CDR2 is FYNNEI. The J segment lost 7 bases and the V segment lost 3 bases, leaving 7 bases of the junction unmatched. The source of the sample is a study of cytomegalovirus exposure and HLA in healthy donors. PCR primers comprised 60 Vbeta and 13 Jbeta primers. Per the original methods: About 12 million of the 60 million to 90 million unique TCR beta chains counted in a later analysis were shared. The assay was immunoSEQ multiplex PCR, and TCRdb's table has in-frame clones only and misses some. Clone size and V and J calls were adopted from that table, with D and trimming inferred from the DNA. The sample carries around 190,000 clones, 70% to 80% recorded once. General study points: A later analysis linked a missense variant in DCLRE1C to the trimming of TCR beta V and J genes. Reported performance of the classifier showed diagnosis of cytomegalovirus status with high specificity and sensitivity. Information on immune exposure was restricted to one variable (CMV serostatus).

The material sequenced was PBMCs. This rearrangement joins TRBV2 to TRBJ2-7; 12 positions match TRBD2. The receptor's source is a woman in her thirties in good health and CMV-seropositive. CDR3: CASSEATLAGGEQYF. The CDR3 nucleotides are TGTGCCAGCAGTGAGGCGACACTAGCGGGAGGTGAGCAGTACTTC.